This T cell receptor (beta chain) was profiled in a study of circulating and synovial CD4+ cells in juvenile arthritis. Study-wide results and limits: These blood cells shared more CDR3 sequences with synovium than bulk blood. Diversity here was lower than in bulk blood CD4 cells. CPL versus bulk CD4 samples: T cell genome counts differed by at least an order of magnitude. Vbeta family usage analysis did not detect the pathogenic-like versus bulk difference.

J lost 2 bases, V lost 6 bases, and 9 bases had no gene match. The V gene's germline CDR1 is LNHNV and CDR2 YYDKDF (reference sequence). CDR3 size: 17 residues. A remark on this clone: Its target is not known.

Sequenced by immunoSEQ multiplex PCR; TCRdb stores in-frame clones only, minus some. The table has approximately 31,000 clones, nearly 95% seen once. Material for sequencing was CD4+ T cells from blood. The V and J genes are TRBV15 and TRBJ2-6; 8 nucleotides agree with TRBD2. The receptor's source is a human donor with juvenile idiopathic arthritis. The CDR3 sequence is CATRITGGSAGANVLTF. CDR3 DNA sequence: TGTGCCACCAGAATTACGGGAGGGTCCGCTGGGGCCAACGTCCTGACTTTC. The full variable domain, with the rest looked up from reference TRBV15 and TRBJ2-6, is DAMVIQNPRYQVTQFGKPVTLSCSQTLNHNVMYWYQQKSSQAPKLLFHYYDKDFNNEADTPDNFQSRRPNTSFCFLDIRSPGLGDTAMYLCATRITGGSAGANVLTFGAGSRLTVL.